The sequence of this T cell receptor beta chain was determined in a study of shared clonotypes between healthy human individuals. Turning to the study itself: The study enrolled a couple of women and three men aged 18 to 49. General study points: An effect of sequencing depth on clonotype sharing among donors was expected. Sampling covered blood only; tissue repertoires likely differ.

Germline trimming cut 10 bases from V and 5 bases from J; bases unmatched to any gene: 7. The CDR3 is 15 residues long. CDR1 is SNHLY, CDR2 FYNNEI, per germline. DNA from unsorted PBMC was sequenced on ten immunoSEQ deep assay plates. Profiled with immunoSEQ multiplex PCR; TCRdb holds only in-frame clones, not every one. In the table there are around 480,000 clones, about 79% of which are singletons. A word on this clone: The antigen is unknown.

Sequencing was performed on PBMCs. The receptor's source is a woman aged 40 to 50 in good health. Some clones in this sample may be carry-over from other donors' samples. This chain links TRBV2 with TRBJ2-5; the match to TRBD2 covers 16 bases. This CDR3 reads CATTGLAGGGETQYF. In DNA form, the CDR3 reads TGTGCCACGACGGGACTAGCGGGAGGGGGGGAGACCCAGTACTTC.